A single sample is the source of the 18 T cell receptor beta chains below, sequenced in a study of beta chain features in type 1 diabetes. As every portion of the isolated RNA was reverse transcribed, the sequencing read expressed TCRB transcripts. Assay: immunoSEQ multiplex PCR; the TCRdb copy retains only in-frame clones and omits some. The sample lists under 150,000 clones, 6.9% seen once, with approximately 1.4% in the top ten. The source material was central memory CD4+ T cells from blood. The receptors originated from a woman in her twenties or thirties in good health.

V usage is TRBV28 and J usage is TRBJ1-4, with no clear D. Looked up from germline, CDR1 is MDHEN and CDR2 is SYDVKM. V dropped 2 bases and J dropped 0 bases, with 10 bases sitting between them. This CDR3 comprises 16 residues. The DNA of the CDR3 is TGTGCCAGCAGTTTACCCCTCCAGGCAACTAATGAAAAACTGTTTTTT. This codes for CASSLPLQATNEKLFF.

This sequence joins TRBV4-1 and TRBJ2-1; TRBD2 matches at 9 bases. Germline assignment: CDR1 MGHRA and CDR2 YSYEKL. V lost 0 bases to trimming and J lost 6 bases; unmatched junction nucleotides: 6. This CDR3 spans 16 amino acids. CDR3 loop: CASSQDLAGRTNEQFF. The CDR3 bases are TGCGCCAGCAGCCAAGATCTAGCGGGGCGAACCAATGAGCAGTTCTTC.

This clone has just a few counts. Compared with germline, one end of the junction differs, possibly owing to a read error. The chain links TRBV7-2 to TRBJ2-5, with D possibly being TRBD1 (5 bases). The CDR3 sequence is 14 residues long. CDR1 and CDR2 (germline): SGHTA, FQGNSA. CDR3 loop: CASSLAGAGEAQYF. The CDR3 DNA sequence: TGTGCCAGCAGCTTAGCTGGGGCAGGAGAGGCCCAGTACTTC.

The chain combines TRBV7-2 with TRBJ2-1; a weak D match, TRBD1 (5 bases). V dropped 3 bases and J dropped 6 bases, with 12 bases sitting between them. The CDR3 loop spans 14 amino acids. Germline V gene sequence: CDR1 SGHTA, CDR2 FQGNSA. The DNA of the CDR3 is TGTGCCAGCAGCTTCTTTGCAGGGCCCAATGAGCAGTTCTTC. Amino acids: CASSFFAGPNEQFF.

This clone was detected a few times. V gene TRBV10-2 combines with J gene TRBJ2-1; 7 bases are shared with TRBD2. V lost 0 bases to trimming and J lost 0 bases; unmatched junction nucleotides: 2. The CDR3 is made up of 16 amino acids. Germline V gives CDR1 WSHSY, CDR2 SAAADI. CDR3 in DNA: TGCGCCAGCAGTGAGTCAGGCGGGAGCTCCTACAATGAGCAGTTCTTC. Translating it yields CASSESGGSSYNEQFF.

The chain has TRBV5-4 and TRBJ2-1, with 9 bases that match TRBD2. Germline lookup yields CDR1 SGHNT and CDR2 YYREEE (reference sequence). The CDR3 runs 14 residues. The ends lost 4 bases at V and 8 bases at J; junction bases unmatched: 7. The CDR3 sequence is CASSPSSGSHEQFF. For the CDR3, the DNA is TGTGCCAGCAGCCCGAGTAGCGGGAGCCATGAGCAGTTCTTC.

The V gene is TRBV10-3, the J gene TRBJ1-1; unclear D gene. The CDR3 runs to 13 residues. Trimming shortened V by 6 bases and J by 5 bases, and 13 bases separated the two germline ends. Germline assignment: CDR1 ENHRY and CDR2 SYGVKD. The DNA of the CDR3 is TGTGCCATCAGACCCGGCCTGACTACTGAAGCTTTCTTT. This codes for CAIRPGLTTEAFF.

In its sample, this clone was seen a few times. This chain uses TRBV30 with TRBJ1-1; D is ambiguous. Germline lookup yields CDR1 GTSNPN and CDR2 SVGIG (reference sequence). Trimming took 1 base from V and 4 from J, leaving 7 bases between them. The CDR3 has 12 residues. The CDR3 spells CAWSDRGTEAFF. The CDR3 nucleotides read TGTGCCTGGAGTGACCGGGGCACTGAAGCTTTCTTT.

This clone was found many times. The genes are TRBV27 and TRBJ2-7, with D possibly matching TRBD2 (5 bases). CDR1 and CDR2 (germline): MNHEY, SMNVEV (reference sequence). Trimming removed 5 bases from V and 1 base from J, with 12 bases in between. The CDR3 is made up of 14 amino acids. CDR3 bases: TGTGCCAGCAGTCCCCGAGCGGTATCCTACGAGCAGTACTTC. Protein product: CASSPRAVSYEQYF.

The V and J genes are TRBV11-3 and TRBJ1-5, with D possibly being TRBD1 (5 bases). This CDR3 comprises 18 residues. Germline CDR1 and CDR2: SGHNT and YENEEA. V lost 1 base, J lost 7 bases, and 23 bases lay in between. CDR3 sequence reads: CASSLVMVLTASGQPQHF. The CDR3 bases are TGTGCCAGCAGCTTAGTCATGGTTTTGACAGCTTCAGGGCAGCCCCAGCATTTT.

This clone has a count of ten or more. V and J are TRBV30 and TRBJ2-3; perhaps TRBD2 as D (6 bases). V was trimmed by 2 bases and J by 4 bases, leaving 13 bases between them. CDR1 and CDR2 from the germline V gene are GTSNPN and SVGIG (reference sequence). The CDR3 loop spans 14 amino acids. The CDR3 loop is CAWSPGRLADTQYF. The CDR3 DNA reads as TGTGCCTGGAGTCCCGGCCGACTAGCAGATACGCAGTATTTT.

This clone has just a few counts. The chain is built from TRBV5-4 and TRBJ2-2, with 7 bases fitting TRBD2. The CDR3 sequence is 15 residues long. The ends lost 0 bases at V and 3 bases at J; junction bases unmatched: 2. Germline CDR1 reads SGHNT; CDR2 reads YYREEE (reference sequence). The CDR3 sequence is CASSLGSGHTGELFF. CDR3 DNA sequence: TGTGCCAGCAGCTTGGGTAGCGGGCACACCGGGGAGCTGTTTTTT. Supplemented by reference TRBV5-4 and TRBJ2-2, the full variable domain reads ETGVTQSPTHLIKTRGQQVTLRCSSQSGHNTVSWYQQALGQGPQFIFQYYREEENGRGNFPPRFSGLQFPNYSSELNVNALELDDSALYLCASSLGSGHTGELFFGEGSRLTVL.

The V call is TRBV4-2, the J call TRBJ1-1; tentatively, D is TRBD1 (5 bases). The CDR3 totals 13 residues. The V gene's germline CDR1 is LGHNA and CDR2 YNFKEQ. The ends were cut back, 1 base at V and 9 bases at J, with 12 bases in the middle. The CDR3 protein is CASSQVRQPKAFF. The CDR3 DNA reads as TGTGCCAGCAGCCAAGTCCGACAGCCTAAAGCTTTCTTT.

This clone was picked up a small number of times. This chain links TRBV27 with TRBJ2-1; 12 bases are shared with TRBD2. CDR3 length equals 16 residues. CDR1 MNHEY and CDR2 SMNVEV come from the germline V gene (reference sequence). J lost 10 bases, V lost 3 bases, and 10 bases had no gene match. CDR3 residues: CASSFVSSGRAREQFF. The CDR3 DNA reads TGTGCCAGCAGTTTCGTGTCTAGCGGGAGGGCACGCGAGCAGTTCTTC.

This clone occurred a few times. This chain joins TRBV18 and TRBJ1-3, with D possibly TRBD1 on 5 matching bases. The CDR3 has 15 amino acids. Germline CDR1 KGHSH, CDR2 LQKENI. Trimming cost V 2 bases and J 0 bases, with 8 bases left between them. Written as DNA, the CDR3 is TGTGCCAGCTCACCAACAGGAAACTCTGGAAACACCATATATTTT. It is translated as CASSPTGNSGNTIYF. The full variable domain, in which reference TRBV18 and TRBJ1-3 provide the parts outside the CDR3, is NAGVMQNPRHLVRRRGQEARLRCSPMKGHSHVYWYRQLPEEGLKFMVYLQKENIIDESGMPKERFSAEFPKEGPSILRIQQVVRGDSAAYFCASSPTGNSGNTIYFGEGSWLTVV.

This clone has only a few counts. This sequence joins TRBV18 and TRBJ1-5; the D is unclear. CDR1 and CDR2 (germline): KGHSH, LQKENI. Between the trimmed V and J ends, which lost 1 base and 0 bases, there was a span of 10 bases. The CDR3 spans 16 residues. This CDR3 is CASSPRAPDSNQPQHF. The CDR3 DNA sequence: TGTGCCAGCTCACCACGGGCACCCGATAGCAATCAGCCCCAGCATTTT.

This clone has just a few counts. The V gene is TRBV6-5, the J gene TRBJ1-2; the D is unclear. Germline V gene data show CDR1 as MNHEY and CDR2 as SVGAGI. Trimming removed 6 bases from V and 4 bases from J, with 9 bases in between. There are 12 residues in the CDR3. Written as DNA, the CDR3 is TGTGCCAGCAGCCACGAGATCTATGGCTACACCTTC. Its translation: CASSHEIYGYTF.

In regard to this clone: This clone may be a read error of a much larger clone one base away. The rearrangement links TRBV5-4 to TRBJ2-7; 10 bases match TRBD2. Germline V gene lookup returns CDR1 SGHNT and CDR2 YYREEE (reference sequence). There are 15 residues in the CDR3. The V and J ends lost 0 bases and 0 bases, in that order; junction bases with no gene match: 0. The CDR3 DNA follows: TGTGCCAGCAGCTTGGCTAGCGGGAGCTCCTACGAGCAGTACTTC. This translates into CASSLASGSSYEQYF.